This passage covers 20 T cell receptor beta chains from one sample sequenced in a study of cytomegalovirus exposure and HLA in healthy donors. Using immunoSEQ multiplex PCR, the repertoire was profiled, and TCRdb retains in-frame clones only, with some absent. The sample has 110,000 or so clones, approximately 95% seen once. Sequencing was carried out using PBMCs. The receptors here all came from a woman under 30 in good health and CMV-seronegative.

This clone appeared a single time. V and J are TRBV7-9 and TRBJ2-7; D perhaps matches TRBD2 (5 bases). Germline CDR1 and CDR2: SEHNR and FQNEAQ (reference sequence). The CDR3 length is 12 residues. V was trimmed by 4 bases and J by 3 bases, leaving 7 bases between them. The CDR3 here is CASSSEGYEQYF. The DNA for the CDR3 is TGTGCCAGCAGCTCCGAGGGCTACGAGCAGTACTTC.

This clone was detected once. The chain employs TRBV6-6 and TRBJ1-2, with 9 bases fitting TRBD1. The CDR3 is 15 amino acids. CDR1 and CDR2 from the germline V gene are MNHNY and SVGAGI (reference sequence). V lost 6 bases to trimming and J lost 10 bases; unmatched junction nucleotides: 15. In DNA, the CDR3 is TGTGCCAGCAGCCTAATAGGGACAGGGAGATTTCTCTACACCTTC. Encoded protein: CASSLIGTGRFLYTF.

V is TRBV27 and J is TRBJ2-1; 7 bases match TRBD1. The CDR3 extends over 16 amino acids. Germline V gene sequence: CDR1 MNHEY, CDR2 SMNVEV (reference sequence). Trimming took 2 bases from V and 2 from J; bases not matched to a gene: 6. The CDR3 spells CASSLQPGQPYNEQFF. The CDR3 nucleotides read TGTGCCAGCAGTTTACAACCGGGACAGCCCTACAATGAGCAGTTCTTC.

The V gene is TRBV5-4, the J gene TRBJ2-3; TRBD2 matches 16 bases. Germline V CDR1 and CDR2: SGHNT, YYREEE (reference sequence). This CDR3 contains 17 residues. Trimming cost V 4 bases and J 6 bases; bases outside gene matches: 8. The CDR3 loop reads CASSVLGLAGGADTQYF. Here the CDR3 DNA reads TGTGCCAGCAGCGTATTGGGACTAGCGGGGGGGGCGGATACGCAGTATTTT.

V usage is TRBV29-1 and J usage is TRBJ2-2; 7 nucleotides align to TRBD1. CDR3 length: 15 amino acids. Germline trimming cut 7 bases from V and 6 bases from J; bases unmatched to any gene: 14. Germline-derived CDR1 and CDR2 are SQVTM and ANQGSEA. The chain's CDR3 is CSAGSGQRPSGELFF. In DNA, the CDR3 is TGCAGCGCTGGGTCGGGACAGCGTCCGTCCGGGGAGCTGTTTTTT.

This chain uses TRBV19 with TRBJ2-7, with 9 bases fitting TRBD1. The germline gives CDR1 LNHDA, CDR2 SQIVND (reference sequence). The CDR3 runs to 16 residues. V lost 4 bases to trimming and J lost 5 bases; unmatched junction nucleotides: 12. CDR3 sequence (DNA): TGTGCCAGTAGTAGAAGACTAGGACAGGGGTCCCACGAGCAGTACTTC. This gives the protein CASSRRLGQGSHEQYF.

The rearrangement links TRBV10-3 to TRBJ1-5; no clear D. V lost 0 bases and J lost 4, with 13 bases in between. The germline V gene has CDR1 ENHRY and CDR2 SYGVKD. This CDR3 contains 16 residues. The CDR3 DNA reads TGTGCCATCAGTGAGTCGACTCTCACCTTAAATCAGCCCCAGCATTTT. Its translation is CAISESTLTLNQPQHF.

The rearrangement uses TRBV10-2 and TRBJ1-5; 11 nucleotides line up with TRBD1. Germline V CDR1 and CDR2: WSHSY, SAAADI. CDR3 length: 13 residues. V shed 5 bases and J 7 bases; nucleotides not matched to a gene: 1. CDR3: CASSRDRGQPQHF. CDR3 coding DNA: TGCGCCAGCAGTCGGGACAGGGGGCAGCCCCAGCATTTT.

The rearrangement links TRBV5-8 to TRBJ1-1, with D perhaps TRBD1 (5 bases). CDR3 size: 14 residues. Trimming removed 3 bases from V and 0 bases from J, with 9 bases in between. Germline CDR1 is SGHTS and CDR2 is YDEGEE. The CDR3 bases are TGTGCCAGCAGCTGGATGACAGTGAACACTGAAGCTTTCTTT. Translation: CASSWMTVNTEAFF.

The chain's CDR3 is CASTPPTSGGAKDTQYF. Here the CDR3 DNA reads TGTGCCAGCACCCCGCCAACTAGCGGGGGGGCGAAGGATACGCAGTATTTT. V usage is TRBV4-2 and J usage is TRBJ2-3; 13 nucleotides align to TRBD2. Germline-derived CDR1 and CDR2 are LGHNA and YNFKEQ. With V trimmed by 7 bases and J by 6 bases, 13 bases remained unmatched. The CDR3 has 17 residues.

The J gene is TRBJ2-6, the V gene TRBV19, with 9 bases lining up with TRBD1. Germline values: CDR1 LNHDA, CDR2 SQIVND (reference sequence). The CDR3 has 19 residues. With V trimmed by 1 base and J by 3 bases, 10 bases remained unmatched. CDR3 nucleotides: TGTGCCAGTAGTATAGTCCGGGACAGGGTAACTCTTGGGGCCAACGTCCTGACTTTC. Encoded protein: CASSIVRDRVTLGANVLTF. The full variable domain, its missing parts supplied by reference TRBV19 and TRBJ2-6, is DGGITQSPKYLFRKEGQNVTLSCEQNLNHDAMYWYRQDPGQGLRLIYYSQIVNDFQKGDIAEGYSVSREKKESFPLTVTSAQKNPTAFYLCASSIVRDRVTLGANVLTFGAGSRLTVL.

The chain carries TRBV11-2 and TRBJ2-7; a possible D gene is TRBD1 (6 bases). Germline-derived CDR1 and CDR2 are SGHAT and FQNNGV. The length of the CDR3 is 15 residues. V lost 6 bases to trimming and J lost 0 bases, with 15 bases between them. CDR3 bases: TGTGCCAGCAGGTTTTATGGGACATTCTCCTACGAGCAGTACTTC. As protein: CASRFYGTFSYEQYF.

This chain connects TRBV5-6 to TRBJ2-1, with 15 bases lining up with TRBD2. Per germline, CDR1 SGHDT and CDR2 YYEEEE. The CDR3 sequence is 17 residues long. V shed 2 bases, J shed 6 bases, and the junction held 6 bases outside the gene matches. As DNA, the CDR3 is TGTGCCAGCAGCTTACGGACTAGCGGGGGGGCCGGCAATGAGCAGTTCTTC. Its protein is CASSLRTSGGAGNEQFF.

V gene TRBV28 combines with J gene TRBJ1-4; perhaps TRBD1 as D (6 bases). Germline V gene sequence: CDR1 MDHEN, CDR2 SYDVKM. CDR3 length: 17 amino acids. V shed 2 bases and J shed 6 bases, with 19 bases lying between them. Here the CDR3 DNA reads TGTGCCAGCAGTTTAGTTGGACAGACTGACATTGATGAAAAACTGTTTTTT. Its protein is CASSLVGQTDIDEKLFF.

CDR3 in DNA: TGTGCCAGCAGCTTGACTAGCGCGAACACCGGGGAGCTGTTTTTT. This sequence encodes CASSLTSANTGELFF. This chain links TRBV7-9 with TRBJ2-2, with 8 bases fitting TRBD2. The CDR3 totals 15 residues. The junction had 0 bases not matched to a gene; V was cut back by 3 bases and J by 0 bases. The germline V gene has CDR1 SEHNR and CDR2 FQNEAQ (reference sequence).

The rearrangement uses TRBV13 and TRBJ1-1; TRBD1 might be the D (5 bases). The ends were cut back, 1 base at V and 0 bases at J, with 21 bases in the middle. There are 19 residues in the CDR3. Germline V gene data show CDR1 as PRHDT and CDR2 as FYEKMQ (reference sequence). The CDR3 is CASSLDVPGRRVMNTEAFF. The DNA of the CDR3 is TGTGCCAGCAGCTTAGACGTACCAGGGAGGCGGGTAATGAACACTGAAGCTTTCTTT.

This clone was observed a handful of times. The chain joins TRBV7-7 to TRBJ2-5; 10 nucleotides match TRBD1. Germline loops: CDR1 SSHAT, CDR2 FNYEAQ (reference sequence). The CDR3 length is 12 residues. The CDR3 region is CASRDRGETQYF. The CDR3 DNA sequence: TGTGCTAGCCGGGACAGGGGAGAGACCCAGTACTTC.

This chain connects TRBV11-1 to TRBJ2-4; 7 bases fit TRBD1. The CDR3 has 15 residues. CDR1 is SGHAT and CDR2 is FQDESV in the germline V gene (reference sequence). V trimming: 1 base; J trimming: 1 base; junction bases outside the gene matches: 1. The DNA for the CDR3 is TGTGCCAGCAGCTTAGGACAGGGTGCCAAAAACATTCAGTACTTC. Translating gives CASSLGQGAKNIQYF. The complete variable domain, with remaining parts taken from reference TRBV11-1 and TRBJ2-4, reads EAEVAQSPRYKITEKSQAVAFWCDPISGHATLYWYRQILGQGPELLVQFQDESVVDDSQLPKDRFSAERLKGVDSTLKIQPAELGDSAMYLCASSLGQGAKNIQYFGAGTRLSVL.

This clone has only a few counts. The rearrangement joins TRBV30 to TRBJ2-7; no firm D call. The CDR3 consists of 12 residues. Germline loops: CDR1 GTSNPN, CDR2 SVGIG (reference sequence). The ends were cut back, 1 base at V and 3 bases at J, with 7 bases in the middle. The DNA for the CDR3 is TGTGCCTGGAGTGAACCTAACTACGAGCAGTACTTC. Protein product: CAWSEPNYEQYF.

This chain joins TRBV27 and TRBJ2-7; 10 positions agree with TRBD2. This CDR3 comprises 16 residues. The ends lost 0 bases at V and 4 bases at J; junction bases unmatched: 6. CDR1 is MNHEY, CDR2 SMNVEV, per germline (reference sequence). CDR3 loop: CASSLSGASGSYEQYF. DNA for the CDR3: TGTGCCAGCAGTTTATCGGGCGCTAGCGGGAGTTACGAGCAGTACTTC.